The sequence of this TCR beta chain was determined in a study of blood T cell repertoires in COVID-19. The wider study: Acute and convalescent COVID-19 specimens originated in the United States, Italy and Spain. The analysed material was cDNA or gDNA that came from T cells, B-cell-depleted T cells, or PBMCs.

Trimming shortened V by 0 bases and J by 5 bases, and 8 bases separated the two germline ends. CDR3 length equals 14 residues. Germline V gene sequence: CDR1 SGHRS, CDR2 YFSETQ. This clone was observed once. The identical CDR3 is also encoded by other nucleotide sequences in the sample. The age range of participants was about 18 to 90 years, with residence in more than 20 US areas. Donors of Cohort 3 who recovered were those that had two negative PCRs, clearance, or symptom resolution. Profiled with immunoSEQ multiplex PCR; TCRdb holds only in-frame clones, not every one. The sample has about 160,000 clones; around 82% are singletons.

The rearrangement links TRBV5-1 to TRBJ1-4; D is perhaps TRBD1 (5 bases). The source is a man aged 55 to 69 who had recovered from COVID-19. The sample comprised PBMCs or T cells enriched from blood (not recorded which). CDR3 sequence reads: CASSLVGGNEKLFF. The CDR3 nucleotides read TGCGCCAGCAGCTTGGTCGGGGGGAATGAAAAACTGTTTTTT.